The 16 T cell receptor beta chains given below trace back to one sample, sequenced in a study of CD8+CD57+ T cells in acquired aplastic anemia. Genomic DNA provided the template from which TCR beta VDJ and CDR3 profiles were obtained. TCRdb ran MiXCR on the reads and lists one entry per CDR3 protein. The sample yields approximately 260,000 distinct CDR3 sequences, about 80% seen once. Sequencing was done on patients that had shown CD8+CD57+ cell expansion by flow cytometry. The material sequenced was sorted CD4+, CD8+, or CD8+CD57+ T cells (not recorded which) from PBMCs. These receptors were collected from a human donor with aplastic anemia.

This sequence joins TRBV7-9 and TRBJ2-5, with D possibly TRBD2 on 5 matching bases. Trimming left V 1 base short and J 13 bases short, with 19 bases between. This CDR3 spans 14 amino acids. The germline CDR1 and CDR2 sequences are SEHNR and FQNEAQ (reference sequence). The CDR3 region has the DNA TGTGCCAGCAGCTTAGGCCGCGGGCAGCTGACCTTGTACTTC. It encodes CASSLGRGQLTLYF. The variable domain in full, with the rest retrieved from reference TRBV7-9 and TRBJ2-5, is DTGVSQNPRHKITKRGQNVTFRCDPISEHNRLYWYRQTLGQGPEFLTYFQNEAQLEKSRLLSDRFSAERPKGSFSTLEIQRTEQGDSAMYLCASSLGRGQLTLYFGPGTRLLVL.

In this sample, this clonotype turned up once. V usage is TRBV20-1 and J usage is TRBJ1-4, with 7 bases identical to TRBD1. CDR3 length: 17 residues. V lost 3 bases and J lost 6; bases outside the gene matches: 16. Germline CDR1 reads DFQATT; CDR2 reads SNEGSKA (reference sequence). Here the CDR3 reads CSASSETGYKGDEKLFF. The CDR3 coding sequence is TGCAGTGCTAGTTCCGAGACAGGGTACAAGGGAGATGAAAAACTGTTTTTT.

The chain is built from TRBV20-1 and TRBJ2-1; 8 bases fit TRBD2. This CDR3 region has 12 residues. CDR1 is DFQATT, CDR2 SNEGSKA, per germline (reference sequence). After removal of 4 bases from V and 9 bases from J, the junction contained 5 bases not matched to a gene. The CDR3, as DNA: TGCAGTGCTATGCAGCGGGAGTCTGAGCAGTTCTTC. It specifies CSAMQRESEQFF.

Of note for this clonotype: One junction end does not reproduce the germline sequence, and a read error may be involved. V usage is TRBV5-1 and J usage is TRBJ2-5, with D unresolved. CDR1 SGHRS and CDR2 YFSETQ come from the germline V gene. CDR3 length equals 12 residues. The DNA of the CDR3 is TGCGCCAGCAGCTTGGAGAGAGAGACCAAGTACTTC. Protein: CASSLERETKYF.

This clonotype was seen only once. The junction departs from the called germline gene at one end, perhaps through a read error. This chain joins TRBV19 and TRBJ2-1; 9 bases align to TRBD2. This CDR3 has 15 amino acids. Looked up from germline, CDR1 is LNHDA and CDR2 is SQIVND (reference sequence). The CDR3 reads CASSIASGVYNEQFF. CDR3 nucleotide sequence: TGTGCCAGCAGTATAGCTAGCGGGGTATACAATGAGCAGTTCTTC.

Only a few counts were recorded for this clonotype. No conserved phenylalanine or tryptophan is present at the end of the CDR3, so a read error is the likely explanation. The DNA is left out, because the CDR3 cannot be placed on it with certainty; the CDR3 is given as TCRdb lists it. J is TRBJ2-3 and V is TRBV7-9; TRBD2 reflects the table's D call only, with no check against the DNA. The germline CDR1 and CDR2 sequences are SEHNR and FQNEAQ (reference sequence). The CDR3 is 13 amino acids in total, end residues counted. The CDR3 sequence is CASSFQGSGGHDE.

As for this clonotype: One end of the junction is discordant with germline, which a read error may explain. This rearrangement joins TRBV7-9 to TRBJ1-1; D is unclear. The CDR3 runs 16 residues. Germline loops: CDR1 SEHNR, CDR2 FQNEAQ (reference sequence). CDR3 sequence (DNA): TGTGCCAGCAGCTTGAATCGGTGGGAGGTGAACGCTGAAGCTTTCTTT. Its protein is CASSLNRWEVNAEAFF.

This clonotype was seen only a few times. The chain links TRBV20-1 to TRBJ2-1; D is uncertain. Germline assignment: CDR1 DFQATT and CDR2 SNEGSKA (reference sequence). This CDR3 region has 12 residues. V lost 3 bases and J 7 bases, leaving 10 bases between the germline ends. The CDR3 nucleotides are TGCAGTGCTAGCGGGCAGCTAAATGAGCAGTTCTTC. As protein: CSASGQLNEQFF.

Remarks on this clonotype: Lacking the conserved final phenylalanine or tryptophan, this CDR3 likely reflects a read error. Because the CDR3's place on the DNA is in doubt, the DNA is left out and the CDR3 is given as listed by TCRdb. The genes are TRBV7-8 and TRBJ2-3; the table's D call, TRBD2, was not checked against the DNA. CDR1 and CDR2 from the germline V gene are SGHVS and FQNEAQ. Ends included, the CDR3 has 12 residues. This CDR3 is CASSVAGGPDSQ.

The count of this clonotype is one. This chain joins TRBV24-1 and TRBJ2-7, with D possibly called TRBD1 or TRBD2 (5 bases each). The length of the CDR3 is 15 residues. CDR1 KGHDR and CDR2 SFDVKD come from the germline V gene. V lost 5 bases and J lost 1, with 14 bases in between. In DNA form, the CDR3 reads TGTGCCACCAGTGCCTACCAGGGACGGTCCTACGAGCAGTACTTC. Protein product: CATSAYQGRSYEQYF.

A remark on this clonotype: One end of the junction fails to match germline, which may point to a read error. The chain is built from TRBV7-8 and TRBJ2-5, with D possibly being TRBD2 (5 bases). This CDR3 is built from 14 residues. Germline V CDR1 and CDR2: SGHVS, FQNEAQ. This chain's CDR3 is CASSLGGDQDTQYF. In nucleotides, the CDR3 is TGTGCCAGCAGCTTAGGGGGAGACCAAGATACGCAGTATTTC.

Points on this clonotype: No DNA is shown, since the ends of the CDR3 on it are uncertain; the CDR3 is the one TCRdb lists. The chain joins TRBV7-3 to TRBJ2-7; whether TRBD1, the table's D call, matches the DNA was not checked. The germline V gene has CDR1 SGHTA and CDR2 FQGTGA. A total of 13 residues make up the CDR3, ends included. This CDR3 is CARNRTAVFWQYV.

The V call is TRBV7-8, the J call TRBJ1-1, with D hard to call. Trimming removed 0 bases at V and 13 bases at J, with 21 bases between. This CDR3 has 15 amino acids. Germline V gene data show CDR1 as SGHVS and CDR2 as FQNEAQ. The chain's CDR3 is CASSLAEGPNTEYFF. CDR3 sequence (DNA): TGTGCCAGCAGCTTAGCGGAAGGTCCCAATACGGAGTATTTCTTT.

The chain uses TRBV7-3 and TRBJ2-4, with 8 nucleotides matching TRBD2. The CDR3 is 18 amino acids. Germline V gene sequence: CDR1 SGHTA, CDR2 FQGTGA. Trimming at V came to 2 bases and at J to 7 bases, leaving 16 bases not matched to a gene. The CDR3 protein is CASSLVGGGSDEQNIQYF. CDR3 nucleotides: TGTGCCAGCAGCTTAGTCGGCGGGGGGAGCGATGAGCAGAACATTCAGTACTTC.

CDR3 loop: CASGRGEYRDTQYF. In DNA, the CDR3 is TGTGCCAGCGGAAGAGGGGAGTATAGAGATACGCAGTATTTT. The rearrangement links TRBV7-8 to TRBJ2-3, with D perhaps assigned TRBD1 or TRBD2 (5 bases each). Germline assignment: CDR1 SGHVS and CDR2 FQNEAQ. This CDR3 contains 14 residues. Deletions cut 8 bases from V and 5 bases from J, with 17 bases between.

The rearrangement uses TRBV6-4 and TRBJ2-7, with a weak D call TRBD2 (6 bases). Deletions cut 5 bases from V and 3 bases from J, with 20 bases between. Germline values: CDR1 MRHNA, CDR2 SNTAGT. The CDR3 is made up of 16 amino acids. The chain's CDR3 is CASSPSGTGEDYEQYF. CDR3 sequence (DNA): TGTGCCAGCAGTCCTAGTGGCACCGGGGAGGACTACGAGCAGTACTTC.